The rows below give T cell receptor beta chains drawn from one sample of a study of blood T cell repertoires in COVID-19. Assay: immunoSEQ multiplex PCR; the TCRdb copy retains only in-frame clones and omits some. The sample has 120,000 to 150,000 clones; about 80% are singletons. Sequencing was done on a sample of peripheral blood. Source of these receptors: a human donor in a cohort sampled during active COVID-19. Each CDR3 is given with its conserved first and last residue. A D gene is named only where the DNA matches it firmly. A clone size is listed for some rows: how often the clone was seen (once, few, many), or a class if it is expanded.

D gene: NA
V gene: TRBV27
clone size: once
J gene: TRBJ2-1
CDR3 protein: CASSFGGGYTGDEQFF
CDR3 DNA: TGTGCCAGCAGTTTTGGCGGAGGATATACTGGGGATGAGCAGTTCTTC

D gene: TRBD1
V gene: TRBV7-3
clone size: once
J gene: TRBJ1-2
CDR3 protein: CASSTNRGLGYTF
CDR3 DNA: TGTGCCAGCAGCACAAACAGGGGGCTCGGCTACACCTTC

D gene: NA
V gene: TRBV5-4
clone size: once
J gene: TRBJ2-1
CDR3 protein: CASSLEGGRAINEQFF
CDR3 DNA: TGTGCCAGCAGCTTGGAGGGCGGCAGGGCCATCAATGAGCAGTTCTTC

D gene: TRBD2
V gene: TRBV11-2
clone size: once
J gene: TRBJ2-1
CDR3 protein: CASSPRREGLNEQFF
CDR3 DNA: TGTGCCAGCAGCCCCCGCCGGGAGGGCCTAAATGAGCAGTTCTTC

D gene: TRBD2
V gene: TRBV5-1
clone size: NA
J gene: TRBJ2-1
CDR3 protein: CASSELAGASSNEQFF
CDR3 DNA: TGCGCCAGCAGCGAACTAGCGGGAGCCAGTAGCAATGAGCAGTTCTTC

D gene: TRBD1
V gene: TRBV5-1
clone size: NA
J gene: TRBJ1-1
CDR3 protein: CASSRDQGETEAFF
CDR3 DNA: TGCGCCAGCAGCCGAGACCAGGGGGAAACTGAAGCTTTCTTT

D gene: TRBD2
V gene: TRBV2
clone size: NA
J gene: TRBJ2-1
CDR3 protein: CASSESGREVYNEQFF
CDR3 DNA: TGTGCCAGCAGTGAAAGTGGGCGGGAGGTATACAATGAGCAGTTCTTC

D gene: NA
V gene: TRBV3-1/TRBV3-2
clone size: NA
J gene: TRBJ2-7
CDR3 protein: CASSQGEVYEQYF
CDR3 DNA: TGTGCCAGCAGCCAGGGGGAGGTTTACGAGCAGTACTTC

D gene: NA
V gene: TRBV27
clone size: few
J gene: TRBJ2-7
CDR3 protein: CASSGTQGRFYEQYF
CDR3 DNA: TGTGCCAGCAGTGGAACACAGGGAAGGTTTTACGAGCAGTACTTC

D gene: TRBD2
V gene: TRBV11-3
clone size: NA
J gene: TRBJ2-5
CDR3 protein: CASSPGLAGQETQYF
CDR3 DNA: TGTGCCAGCAGCCCCGGACTAGCGGGCCAAGAGACCCAGTACTTC

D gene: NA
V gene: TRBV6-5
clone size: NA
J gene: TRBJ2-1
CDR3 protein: CASSTRVGSLDEQFF
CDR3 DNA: TGTGCCAGCAGCACTCGGGTTGGGTCGCTTGATGAGCAGTTCTTC

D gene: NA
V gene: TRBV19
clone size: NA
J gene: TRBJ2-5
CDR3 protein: CASIGRDQETQYF
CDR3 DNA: TGTGCCAGTATAGGCCGGGACCAAGAGACCCAGTACTTC

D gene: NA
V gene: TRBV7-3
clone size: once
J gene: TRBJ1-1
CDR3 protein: CASSLQRGTEAFF
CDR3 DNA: TGTGCCAGCAGCTTACAACGAGGAACTGAAGCTTTCTTT

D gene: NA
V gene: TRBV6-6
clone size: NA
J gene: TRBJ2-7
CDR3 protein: CASSYSARRNEQYF
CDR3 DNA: TGTGCCAGCAGTTACTCAGCCCGCAGGAACGAGCAGTACTTC

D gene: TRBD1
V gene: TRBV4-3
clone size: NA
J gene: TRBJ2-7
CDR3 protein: CASSQRTGGSYEQYF
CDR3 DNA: TGCGCCAGCAGCCAGAGAACAGGGGGGTCCTACGAGCAGTACTTC

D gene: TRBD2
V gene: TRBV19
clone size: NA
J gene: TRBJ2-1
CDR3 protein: CASSLRLAGVSYNEQFF
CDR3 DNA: TGTGCCAGTAGCCTGCGACTAGCGGGAGTGTCCTACAATGAGCAGTTCTTC

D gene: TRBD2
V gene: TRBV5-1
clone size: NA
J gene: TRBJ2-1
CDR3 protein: CASSAGGRNEQFF
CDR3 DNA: TGCGCCAGCAGCGCGGGAGGGCGTAATGAGCAGTTCTTC

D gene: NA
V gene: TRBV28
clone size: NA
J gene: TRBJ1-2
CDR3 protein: CASRHSLTTFNYGYTF
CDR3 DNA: TGTGCCAGCCGTCACAGCTTGACTACGTTTAACTATGGCTACACCTTC

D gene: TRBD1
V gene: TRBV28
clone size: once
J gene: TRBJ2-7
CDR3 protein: CASSRQGAYYEQYF
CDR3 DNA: TGTGCCAGCAGTCGACAGGGGGCTTACTACGAGCAGTACTTC

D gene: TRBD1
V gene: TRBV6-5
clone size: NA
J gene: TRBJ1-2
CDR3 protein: CASTQDRVGAGYTF
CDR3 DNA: TGTGCCAGCACCCAGGACAGGGTAGGGGCTGGCTACACCTTC

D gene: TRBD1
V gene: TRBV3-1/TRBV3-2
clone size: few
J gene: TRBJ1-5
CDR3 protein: CASSQGTGRNQPQHF
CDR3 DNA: TGTGCCAGCAGCCAAGGGACAGGGAGAAATCAGCCCCAGCATTTT

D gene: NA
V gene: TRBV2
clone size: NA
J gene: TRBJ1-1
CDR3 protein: CASSVKGDTEAFF
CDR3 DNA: TGTGCCAGCAGTGTGAAAGGGGACACTGAAGCTTTCTTT

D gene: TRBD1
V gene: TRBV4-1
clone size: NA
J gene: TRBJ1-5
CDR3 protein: CASSRGTGPAPNQPQHF
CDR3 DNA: TGCGCCAGCAGCCGGGGGACAGGGCCGGCCCCCAATCAGCCCCAGCATTTT

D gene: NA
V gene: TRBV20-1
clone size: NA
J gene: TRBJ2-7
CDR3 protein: CSVGGAIEQYF
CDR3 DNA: TGCAGTGTAGGTGGGGCTATCGAGCAGTACTTC

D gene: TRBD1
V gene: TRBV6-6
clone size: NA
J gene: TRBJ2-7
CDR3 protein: CASWTGKTYSYEQYF
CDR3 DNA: TGTGCCAGCTGGACAGGGAAAACATATTCCTACGAGCAGTACTTC

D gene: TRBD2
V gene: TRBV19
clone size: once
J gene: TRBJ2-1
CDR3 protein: CASSSTSGGNEQFF
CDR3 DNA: TGTGCCAGTAGTAGTACTAGCGGGGGAAATGAGCAGTTCTTC

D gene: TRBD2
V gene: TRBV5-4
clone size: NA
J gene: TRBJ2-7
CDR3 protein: CASSLGGSGRREQYF
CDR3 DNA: TGTGCCAGCAGCTTAGGGGGAAGCGGGAGGAGGGAGCAGTACTTC

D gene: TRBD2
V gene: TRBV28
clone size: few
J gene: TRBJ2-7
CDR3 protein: CASSLFAGAYEQYF
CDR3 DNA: TGTGCCAGCAGTTTATTTGCGGGAGCCTACGAGCAGTACTTC

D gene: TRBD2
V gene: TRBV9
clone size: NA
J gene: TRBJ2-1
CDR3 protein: CASRGGGPHNEQFF
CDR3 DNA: TGTGCCAGCAGGGGGGGAGGGCCCCACAATGAGCAGTTCTTC

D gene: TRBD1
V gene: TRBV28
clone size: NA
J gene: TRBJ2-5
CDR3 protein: CASAPGGAETQYF
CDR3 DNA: TGTGCCAGTGCCCCAGGGGGCGCCGAGACCCAGTACTTC

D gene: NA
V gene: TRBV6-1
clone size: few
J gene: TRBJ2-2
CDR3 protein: CASSGFGQLNTGELFF
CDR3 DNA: TGTGCCAGCAGTGGGTTCGGACAGCTGAACACCGGGGAGCTGTTTTTT

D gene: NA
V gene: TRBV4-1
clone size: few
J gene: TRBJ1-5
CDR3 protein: CASSRTQGRYQPQHF
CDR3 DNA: TGCGCCAGCAGCCGAACTCAGGGCCGCTATCAGCCCCAGCATTTT

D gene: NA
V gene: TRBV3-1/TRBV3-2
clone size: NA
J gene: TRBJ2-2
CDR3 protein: CASSLGTIGELFF
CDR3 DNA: TGTGCCAGCAGCCTCGGAACTATTGGGGAGCTGTTTTTT

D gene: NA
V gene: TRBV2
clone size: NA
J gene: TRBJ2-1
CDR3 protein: CASSEGGRENEQFF
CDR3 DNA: TGTGCCAGCAGTGAAGGGGGCCGGGAGAATGAGCAGTTCTTC

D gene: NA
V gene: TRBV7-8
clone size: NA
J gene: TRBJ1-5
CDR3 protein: CASSFSQGNQPQHF
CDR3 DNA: TGTGCCAGCAGCTTTTCGCAGGGCAATCAGCCCCAGCATTTT

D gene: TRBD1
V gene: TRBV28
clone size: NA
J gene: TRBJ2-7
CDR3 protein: CASSFPGTRGSYEQYF
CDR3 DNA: TGTGCCAGCAGTTTCCCCGGAACCAGGGGGTCCTACGAGCAGTACTTC

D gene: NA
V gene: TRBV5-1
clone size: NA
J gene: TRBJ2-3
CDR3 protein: CASSSTLTGTDTQYF
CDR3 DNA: TGCGCCAGCAGCTCCACCCTCACTGGCACAGATACGCAGTATTTT

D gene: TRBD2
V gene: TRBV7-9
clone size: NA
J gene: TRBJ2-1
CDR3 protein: CASSSPLWGGSPAPNEQFF
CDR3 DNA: TGTGCCAGCAGCTCGCCTCTTTGGGGCGGGAGCCCCGCCCCCAATGAGCAGTTCTTC

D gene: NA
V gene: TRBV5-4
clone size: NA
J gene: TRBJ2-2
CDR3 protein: CASSSLAGSNTGELFF
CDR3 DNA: TGTGCCAGCAGCTCCCTCGCGGGGAGTAACACCGGGGAGCTGTTTTTT

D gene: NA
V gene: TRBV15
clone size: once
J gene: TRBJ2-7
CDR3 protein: CATSRDQVSGSEQYF
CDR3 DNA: TGTGCCACCAGCAGAGATCAAGTTTCAGGGTCCGAGCAGTACTTC

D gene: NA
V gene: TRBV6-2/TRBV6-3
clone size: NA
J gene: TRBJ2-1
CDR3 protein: CASSYNRVANEQFF
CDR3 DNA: TGTGCCAGCAGTTACAACAGGGTGGCCAATGAGCAGTTCTTC

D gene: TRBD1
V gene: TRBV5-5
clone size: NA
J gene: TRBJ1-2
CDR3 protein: CASSATGTGDGYTF
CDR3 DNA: TGTGCCAGCAGCGCCACCGGGACAGGGGATGGCTACACCTTC

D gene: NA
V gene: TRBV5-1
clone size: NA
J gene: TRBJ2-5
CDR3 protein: CASSSDPVGLQETQYF
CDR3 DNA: TGCGCCAGCAGCTCAGACCCCGTTGGGCTGCAAGAGACCCAGTACTTC

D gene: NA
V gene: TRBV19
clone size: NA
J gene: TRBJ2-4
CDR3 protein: CASSMPGGVYDIQYF
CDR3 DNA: TGTGCCAGTAGTATGCCCGGAGGAGTTTATGACATTCAGTACTTC

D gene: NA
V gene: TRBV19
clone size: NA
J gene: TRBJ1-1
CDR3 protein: CASSIPIGANTEAFF
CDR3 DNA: TGTGCCAGTAGTATTCCAATAGGGGCGAACACTGAAGCTTTCTTT

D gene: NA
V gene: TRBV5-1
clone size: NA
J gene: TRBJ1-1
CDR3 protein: CASSDPPGGPAEAFF
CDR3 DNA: TGCGCCAGCAGCGACCCCCCCGGGGGGCCGGCTGAAGCTTTCTTT

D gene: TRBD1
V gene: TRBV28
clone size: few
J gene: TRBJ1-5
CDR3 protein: CASSTGQGSNQPQHF
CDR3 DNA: TGTGCCAGCAGCACGGGACAGGGTTCCAATCAGCCCCAGCATTTT

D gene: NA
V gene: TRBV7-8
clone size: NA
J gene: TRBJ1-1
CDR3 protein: CASSLVAGKVEAFF
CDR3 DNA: TGTGCCAGCAGCTTAGTCGCAGGGAAGGTTGAAGCTTTCTTT

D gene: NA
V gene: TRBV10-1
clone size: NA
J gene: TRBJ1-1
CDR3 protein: CASRLIRLLQTKLINTEAFF
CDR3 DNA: TGCGCCAGCAGGCTGATCAGGCTTCTCCAAACCAAATTAATAAACACTGAAGCTTTCTTT

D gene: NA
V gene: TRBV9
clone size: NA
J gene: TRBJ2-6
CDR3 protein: CASSVPPGDPGANVLTF
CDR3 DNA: TGTGCCAGCAGCGTCCCCCCAGGGGATCCGGGGGCCAACGTCCTGACTTTC

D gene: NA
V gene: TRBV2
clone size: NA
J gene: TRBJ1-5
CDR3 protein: CASTPQSYQPQHF
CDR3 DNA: TGTGCCAGTACCCCACAGTCTTATCAGCCCCAGCATTTT

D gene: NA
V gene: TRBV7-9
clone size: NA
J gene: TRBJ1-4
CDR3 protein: CASRRSRQAPNEKLFF
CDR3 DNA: TGTGCCAGCAGAAGATCCCGACAGGCTCCGAATGAAAAACTGTTTTTT